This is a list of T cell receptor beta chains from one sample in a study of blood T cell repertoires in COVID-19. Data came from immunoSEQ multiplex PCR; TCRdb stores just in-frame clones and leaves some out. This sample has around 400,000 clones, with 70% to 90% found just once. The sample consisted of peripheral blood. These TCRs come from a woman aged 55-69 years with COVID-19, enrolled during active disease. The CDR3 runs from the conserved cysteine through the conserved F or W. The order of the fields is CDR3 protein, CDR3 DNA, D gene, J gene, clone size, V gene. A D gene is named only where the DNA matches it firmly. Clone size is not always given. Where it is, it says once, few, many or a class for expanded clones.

CASSLGQVGSYEQYF TGTGCCAGCAGCCTGGGACAGGTAGGCTCCTACGAGCAGTACTTC TRBD1 TRBJ2-7 once TRBV11-2
CASRWAEGEKLFF TGTGCCAGCAGGTGGGCAGAAGGCGAAAAACTGTTTTTT - TRBJ1-4 - TRBV6-5
CASSSYRDSSYNEQFF TGTGCCAGTAGTTCCTACCGGGACAGCTCCTACAATGAGCAGTTCTTC TRBD1 TRBJ2-1 - TRBV19
CASSQRATSHEQYF TGTGCCAGCAGCCAGCGGGCCACGTCTCACGAGCAGTACTTC - TRBJ2-7 - TRBV3-1/TRBV3-2
CASSLTSFEQYF TGTGCCAGCAGTCTTACTAGCTTCGAGCAGTACTTC - TRBJ2-7 - TRBV2
CASRTELENSPLHF TGTGCCAGCAGAACGGAGTTAGAGAATTCACCCCTCCACTTT - TRBJ1-6 - TRBV6-5
CASSVGAGGRETQYF TGTGCCAGCAGCGTTGGAGCGGGGGGCCGGGAGACCCAGTACTTC TRBD2 TRBJ2-5 once TRBV9
CASSHQYRTGVKEAFF TGTGCCAGCAGCCATCAATATCGGACAGGAGTAAAGGAAGCTTTCTTT TRBD1 TRBJ1-1 - TRBV3-1/TRBV3-2
CASSAWVGRIVAEAFF TGTGCCAGCAGCGCCTGGGTGGGGCGTATTGTGGCTGAAGCTTTCTTT - TRBJ1-1 - TRBV7-9
CASSSRVRTANTEAFF TGTGCCAGCAGCTCGCGTGTACGGACAGCGAACACTGAAGCTTTCTTT - TRBJ1-1 - TRBV7-6
CAISETALREKLFF TGTGCCATCAGTGAGACCGCTCTACGAGAAAAACTGTTTTTT - TRBJ1-4 few TRBV10-3
CASSLGNSYEQYF TGCGCCAGCAGCTTGGGGAACAGCTACGAGCAGTACTTC - TRBJ2-7 - TRBV5-1
CASSPEGYYGYTF TGTGCCAGCTCCCCCGAGGGCTACTATGGCTACACCTTC - TRBJ1-2 - TRBV18
CASSLGGQAHEQYF TGTGCCAGCAGCTTAGGGGGACAGGCCCACGAGCAGTACTTC TRBD1 TRBJ2-7 few TRBV7-6
CASSFGGSQGGGYTF TGTGCCAGCAGTTTCGGAGGGTCACAGGGGGGTGGCTACACCTTC TRBD1 TRBJ1-2 - TRBV28
CASSLTRGTGQGQETQYF TGTGCCAGCAGCCTAACGAGGGGGACAGGGCAAGGTCAAGAGACCCAGTACTTC TRBD1 TRBJ2-5 - TRBV4-2
CASSEAPPQVVGYF TGTGCCAGCAGTGAAGCCCCCCCACAGGTTGTAGGGTACTTC - TRBJ2-7 once TRBV6-1
CASSLGPSGTGVKKYGYTF TGTGCCAGCAGCTTGGGCCCGTCCGGGACAGGGGTGAAAAAATATGGCTACACCTTC TRBD1 TRBJ1-2 - TRBV5-4
CASSPQGTGTQYF TGTGCCAGCAGCCCTCAGGGGACGGGGACCCAGTACTTC - TRBJ2-5 - TRBV7-3
CASSPRSGGASYNEQFF TGTGCCAGCAGCCCGAGGAGCGGGGGGGCCTCCTACAATGAGCAGTTCTTC TRBD2 TRBJ2-1 - TRBV9
CASSHRDVSYEQYF TGTGCCAGCAGCCACCGGGATGTCTCCTACGAGCAGTACTTC - TRBJ2-7 - TRBV9
CAWSRYEGATEAFF TGTGCCTGGAGTAGGTACGAGGGGGCCACTGAAGCTTTCTTT TRBD1 TRBJ1-1 - TRBV30
CASSSGLAGGETQYF TGTGCCAGCAGCTCGGGACTAGCGGGGGGAGAGACCCAGTACTTC TRBD2 TRBJ2-5 - TRBV7-8
CASSLIPGQGTNTEAFF TGTGCCAGCTCCCTAATCCCGGGACAGGGGACGAACACTGAAGCTTTCTTT TRBD1 TRBJ1-1 - TRBV18
CASSVVRGGFDEQFF TGTGCCAGCAGCGTAGTTCGCGGGGGGTTCGATGAGCAGTTCTTC TRBD2 TRBJ2-1 few TRBV9
CASTPGGNSNQPQHF TGTGCCAGCACCCCGGGGGGAAATAGCAATCAGCCCCAGCATTTT - TRBJ1-5 - TRBV6-5
CASSKTDRGNTGELFF TGTGCCAGTAGTAAGACGGACAGGGGAAACACCGGGGAGCTGTTTTTT TRBD1 TRBJ2-2 - TRBV19
CASRTSQGSGGELFF TGTGCCAGCAGAACCAGTCAGGGGAGCGGCGGGGAGCTGTTTTTT - TRBJ2-2 - TRBV2
CASSLGTGNTEAFF TGTGCCAGCAGCTTAGGGACAGGGAACACTGAAGCTTTCTTT TRBD1 TRBJ1-1 - TRBV11-3
CASSERTSGFYTDTQYF TGTGCCAGCAGTGAACGTACTAGCGGGTTTTACACAGATACGCAGTATTTT TRBD2 TRBJ2-3 - TRBV6-1
CASSFQYRGGYEQYF TGTGCCAGCAGTTTTCAATACAGGGGAGGTTACGAGCAGTACTTC - TRBJ2-7 - TRBV27
CASNPRDSHGYTF TGTGCCAGCAACCCTAGGGACAGTCATGGCTACACCTTC TRBD1 TRBJ1-2 once TRBV6-5
CASSPDGQGYGYTF TGTGCCAGCAGTCCAGACGGACAGGGCTATGGCTACACCTTC TRBD1 TRBJ1-2 - TRBV6-5
CASRPGQAPYEQYF TGTGCCAGCAGACCGGGACAGGCACCCTACGAGCAGTACTTC TRBD1 TRBJ2-7 - TRBV27
CASSPGGVGETQYF TGCGCCAGCAGCCCAGGGGGCGTGGGGGAGACCCAGTACTTC TRBD1 TRBJ2-5 - TRBV5-1
CASGKLFF TGTGCCAGCGGCAAGCTGTTTTTT - TRBJ2-2 - TRBV28
CASSSRVPRGDEQFF TGTGCCAGCAGCTCCCGCGTCCCGCGTGGTGATGAGCAGTTCTTC - TRBJ2-1 once TRBV7-9
CASSEAGQPNQPQHF TGTGCCAGCAGTGAAGCGGGGCAGCCCAATCAGCCCCAGCATTTT - TRBJ1-5 - TRBV6-1
CASSLDLLGAGGSKNIQYF TGTGCCAGCAGCTTAGATCTTTTGGGCGCGGGGGGGTCCAAAAACATTCAGTACTTC TRBD2 TRBJ2-4 - TRBV11-2
CATRRRGGPTDTQYF TGTGCCACCAGGCGGAGAGGGGGCCCCACAGATACGCAGTATTTT TRBD1 TRBJ2-3 once TRBV15
CASSLHTGATEAFF TGCGCCAGCAGCTTACATACAGGGGCCACTGAAGCTTTCTTT TRBD1 TRBJ1-1 - TRBV5-1
CAWSVKGGNTIYF TGTGCCTGGAGTGTTAAGGGGGGAAACACCATATATTTT - TRBJ1-3 - TRBV30
CASSNRGGPYNEQFF TGTGCCAGCAGTAACCGCGGGGGGCCTTACAATGAGCAGTTCTTC TRBD2 TRBJ2-1 - TRBV27
CASSERDRGVNTEAFF TGTGCCAGCAGTGAAAGGGACAGGGGGGTGAACACTGAAGCTTTCTTT TRBD1 TRBJ1-1 - TRBV2
CASSVGEGSGYTF TGTGCCAGCAGCGTAGGGGAGGGTTCCGGCTACACCTTC - TRBJ1-2 - TRBV9
CASSPGQPGQPQHF TGTGCCAGCTCACCCGGACAACCGGGTCAGCCCCAGCATTTT - TRBJ1-5 - TRBV18
CASKEGPGYGYTF TGCGCCAGCAAAGAAGGTCCAGGCTATGGCTACACCTTC - TRBJ1-2 once TRBV10-2
CASSSPPGQGVGLSNQPQHF TGTGCCAGCAGTTCCCCGCCGGGACAGGGGGTAGGATTGAGCAATCAGCCCCAGCATTTT TRBD1 TRBJ1-5 - TRBV7-3
CASSPGSGYTEAFF TGTGCCAGCAGCCCCGGTTCAGGATACACTGAAGCTTTCTTT - TRBJ1-1 - TRBV5-6
CATSDFRNQPQHF TGTGCCACCAGTGATTTCAGGAATCAGCCCCAGCATTTT - TRBJ1-5 - TRBV24-1
CASSPSGGLTGELFF TGCGCCAGCAGCCCGAGCGGGGGACTCACCGGGGAGCTGTTTTTT TRBD2 TRBJ2-2 - TRBV5-1